This TCR beta chain was observed in a study of blood T cell repertoires in COVID-19. In the study overall: Acute and convalescent COVID-19 samples came from the United States, Italy and Spain. T cells, B-cell-depleted T cells, or PBMCs provided the cDNA or gDNA that served as material.

The CDR3 totals 13 residues. Germline-derived CDR1 and CDR2 are SGHNT and YENEEA. Trimming took 1 base from V and 4 from J, leaving 5 bases between them. Original analysis: How many nucleated cells were present was estimated from reference gene primer amplification. Using immunoSEQ multiplex PCR, the repertoire was profiled, and TCRdb retains in-frame clones only, with some absent. The V and J calls and clone size come from that table; D and trimming were worked out from the DNA. The top ten hold under 4% of the sample, which has approximately 270,000 clones, nearly 90% seen once. The chain combines TRBV11-3 with TRBJ1-3; D ambiguous. This clonotype was obtained from a man younger than 35 with active or convalescent COVID-19. The sample taken for sequencing was peripheral blood. CDR3 DNA sequence: TGTGCCAGCAGCTTAGGGCCCGGAAACACCATATATTTT. Protein: CASSLGPGNTIYF.